This T cell receptor beta chain was captured by sequencing in a study of cytomegalovirus exposure and HLA in healthy donors. The PCR had 60 Vbeta and 13 Jbeta primers. Clones were sequenced by immunoSEQ multiplex PCR, and TCRdb holds only the in-frame ones, with some missing. The sample yields around 240,000 clones, over 80% seen once. The CDR3 totals 16 residues. The V and J ends lost 4 bases and 2 bases, in that order; junction bases with no gene match: 3. From germline, CDR1 is SGHTA and CDR2 FQGTGA. A few counts support this clone. Source material: PBMCs. This TCR was sampled from a woman between 40 and 50 years old in good health and CMV-seropositive. The chain couples TRBV7-3 to TRBJ2-3; TRBD2 agrees at 13 bases. CDR3 DNA sequence: TGTGCCAGCAGCTCCGGACTAGCGGGAGCCACAGATACGCAGTATTTT. Protein product: CASSSGLAGATDTQYF.